This is a list of T cell receptor beta chains from one sample in a study of T cells in Graves' hyperthyroidism and ophthalmopathy. TCRdb re-called the multiplex PCR reads through MiXCR, storing one row per CDR3 protein. The sample has some 720,000 distinct CDR3 sequences; approximately 16% are singletons. Sequences were obtained from blood. These receptors originate from a man younger than 30 with Graves' hyperthyroidism. Both conserved end residues are part of each CDR3.

j_gene	v_gene	CDR3aa
TRBJ2-7	TRBV28	CASRTGTSREQYF
TRBJ2-3	TRBV30	CAWSTRDSKDTQYF
TRBJ1-4	TRBV6-2/TRBV6-3	CASSYGSFYLEKLFF
TRBJ1-1	TRBV6-1	CASRTGGFGNTEAFF
TRBJ1-2	TRBV12-3/TRBV12-4	CASSEQGLGYTF
TRBJ1-2	TRBV7-9	CASSLPGSRTF
TRBJ2-3	TRBV12-3/TRBV12-4	CASQTSGRPDTQYF
TRBJ2-5	TRBV4-3	CASSHRPPGQGGETQYF
TRBJ1-1	TRBV30	CAWNGNTEAFF
TRBJ2-5	TRBV20-1	CSALAGGLASLETQYF
TRBJ2-7	TRBV20-1	CSATDGANYEQYF
TRBJ1-5	TRBV27	CASSPTPDRRESNQPQHF
TRBJ1-5	TRBV12-3/TRBV12-4	CASPKRPNQPQHF
TRBJ2-1	TRBV30	CAWSVWDEQFF
TRBJ2-7	TRBV7-2	CASRGTNEQYF
TRBJ2-2	TRBV11-3	CASSWRGRAGTGELFF
TRBJ1-2	TRBV29-1	CSAGTLSYGYTF
TRBJ2-5	TRBV28	CASSYPSDRLGAETQYF
TRBJ2-5	TRBV6-1	CASRRESWETQYF
TRBJ1-1	TRBV18	CASSPRDRDEAFF
TRBJ2-5	TRBV12-3/TRBV12-4	CASSLLAEFFRGSPRETQYF
TRBJ1-5	TRBV6-2/TRBV6-3	CASSYGTAFQPQHF
TRBJ2-3	TRBV2	CASGVRSTDTQYF
TRBJ2-5	TRBV5-1	CASTATQEQETQYF
TRBJ2-1	TRBV19	CASSRGTVGGYNEQFF
TRBJ1-4	TRBV28	CASSLVSRGGDEKLFF
TRBJ2-3	TRBV28	CASSPTGTTDTQYF
TRBJ2-7	TRBV19	CASSIGQAGDYEQYF
TRBJ2-3	TRBV4-3	CASSQDVGFSMSTDTQYF
TRBJ2-4	TRBV10-1	CATHRGLAKNIQYF
TRBJ2-2	TRBV7-6	CASSTPGTSGRADTGELFF
TRBJ2-1	TRBV20-1	CSASSVAGGGPYNEQFF
TRBJ2-1	TRBV7-8	CASSLEPSGRAVNEQFF
TRBJ2-5	TRBV5-1	CASSLTGQFPETQYF
TRBJ2-2	TRBV6-2/TRBV6-3	CASSPAAGAYTGELFF
TRBJ2-3	TRBV9	CASSVGAASGNSPLATDTQYF
TRBJ2-7	TRBV20-1	CSAADRGAYEQYF
TRBJ1-6	TRBV28	CASSPFTGDNSPLHF
TRBJ2-7	TRBV28	CASSFRGKGTYEQYF
TRBJ2-1	TRBV7-8	CASSLRLAGERNEQFF
TRBJ2-1	TRBV11-3	CASSLYPGPEFF
TRBJ2-3	TRBV10-3	CAISGNSGTSGRTADTQYF
TRBJ2-2	TRBV5-6	CASSLIGQRTANTGELFF
TRBJ2-1	TRBV12-3/TRBV12-4	CASSHNEQFF
TRBJ2-7	TRBV12-3/TRBV12-4	CASSLAEGNYEQYF
TRBJ2-7	TRBV27	CASSMTGLEQYF
TRBJ2-5	TRBV11-1	CASSLYDGAETQYF
TRBJ2-1	TRBV2	CASRQRGHEQFF
TRBJ2-2	TRBV29-1	CSVVWAGVWTGELFF
TRBJ2-3	TRBV28	CASSHPGLAGGPTDTQYF
TRBJ2-7	TRBV11-2	CASSWGQGPYEQYF
TRBJ2-1	TRBV9	CASSVWGNNEQFF
TRBJ2-6	TRBV27	CASSSYGGGRGGGANVLTF
TRBJ1-5	TRBV7-9	CASSRDGWGNQPQHF
TRBJ2-2	TRBV9	CASSVATGTGELFF
TRBJ1-2	TRBV6-5	CASSYTEDYGYTF
TRBJ1-1	TRBV20-1	CSATSWTGENTEAFF